This TCR beta chain was captured in a study of beta chain features in type 1 diabetes. General observations from the study: The cDNA sequencing approach could over-represent high-TCR-expressing cells. Naive, central memory and Treg TCRB repertoires appeared more alike in patients than in healthy donors. There were fewer insertions and more deletions at the VDJ junctions of type 1 diabetes patients.

Expressed TCRB transcripts got sequenced, as all isolated RNA was reverse transcribed. Profiling relied on immunoSEQ multiplex PCR, and the TCRdb table lists in-frame clones only, not all of them. The sample holds some 330,000 clones, roughly 9.6% seen once. A note on this clone: What it recognizes is unknown.

V lost 2 bases and J lost 5, with 13 bases in between. The CDR3 is 14 amino acids. Germline assignment: CDR1 SGHRS and CDR2 YFSETQ. The origin of this receptor is a woman in her twenties or thirties in good health. Sequencing input: naive CD4+ T cells from blood. The chain has TRBV5-1 and TRBJ2-5, with a tentative D call TRBD2 (5 bases). This CDR3 reads CASSFGKGGETQYF. CDR3 sequence (DNA): TGCGCCAGCAGCTTTGGGAAGGGCGGGGAGACCCAGTACTTC.